This T cell receptor (beta chain) was identified during a study of monozygotic twins with inflammatory bowel disease. This CDR3 comprises 17 residues. TCRdb reprocessed the 5' RACE reads; each CDR3 protein has one entry and no DNA is given. The sample's table shows about 160,000 distinct CDR3 sequences. This chain joins TRBV12-3 or TRBV12-4 and TRBJ2-2; TCRdb returns TRBD2, unconfirmable since there is no DNA. Sequencing used blood. The receptor was derived from a human donor with ulcerative colitis or Crohn's disease, or a healthy co-twin of an affected twin (not recorded which). The CDR3 loop is CASVIGLAGGHPGELFF.